The clone carrying this T cell receptor (beta chain) has a single count. Its antigen is currently unknown. Compared with germline, one end of the junction differs, possibly owing to a read error. This sample stems from a study of CD8 T cells in ankylosing spondylitis. TCRdb fed the 5' RACE reads into MiXCR, producing one record per CDR3 protein. The sample holds roughly 230,000 distinct CDR3 sequences; approximately 7.6% are singletons and the top ten take around 4.8%. The length of the CDR3 is 16 residues. Per germline, CDR1 SGHTA and CDR2 FQGNSA. Study-level results: Earlier literature documents some of the motif variants in reactive arthritis synovial fluid and blood.

Source material: blood, either unsorted or a sorted T cell fraction (not recorded which). The origin of this receptor is a female donor with ankylosing spondylitis or in good health (not recorded which). The rearrangement joins TRBV7-2 to TRBJ1-6; the D gene is possibly TRBD1 (5 bases). The CDR3 nucleotides read TGTACCAGCAGCACTCGACAGAGCTCCTATAATTCGCCCCTCCACTTT. Translation: CTSSTRQSSYNSPLHF.